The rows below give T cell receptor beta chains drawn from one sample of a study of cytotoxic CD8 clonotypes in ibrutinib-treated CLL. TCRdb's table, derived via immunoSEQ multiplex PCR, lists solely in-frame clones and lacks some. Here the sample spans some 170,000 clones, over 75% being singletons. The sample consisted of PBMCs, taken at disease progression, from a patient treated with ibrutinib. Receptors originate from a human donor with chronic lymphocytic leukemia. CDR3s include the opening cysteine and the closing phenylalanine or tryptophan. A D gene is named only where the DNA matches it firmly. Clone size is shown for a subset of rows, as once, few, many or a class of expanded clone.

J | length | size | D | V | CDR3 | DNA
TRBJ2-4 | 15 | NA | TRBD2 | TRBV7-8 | CASSLAGGPGNIQYF | TGTGCCAGCAGCCTAGCGGGAGGGCCGGGAAACATTCAGTACTTC
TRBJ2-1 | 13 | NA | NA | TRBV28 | CASSLAGYNEQFF | TGTGCCAGCAGTTTGGCAGGTTACAATGAGCAGTTCTTC
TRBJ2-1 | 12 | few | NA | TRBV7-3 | CASSQGNSEQFF | TGTGCCAGCAGCCAAGGGAATAGTGAGCAGTTCTTC
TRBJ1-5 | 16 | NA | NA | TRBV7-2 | CASSLATVNSNQPQHF | TGTGCCAGCAGCTTAGCGACAGTGAATAGCAATCAGCCCCAGCATTTT
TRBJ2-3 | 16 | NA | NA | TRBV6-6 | CASSYPGLASTDTQYF | TGTGCCAGCAGTTACCCAGGACTTGCTAGCACAGATACGCAGTATTTT
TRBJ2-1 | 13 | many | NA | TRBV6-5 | CASSYQPLGEQFF | TGTGCCAGCAGTTACCAGCCCCTCGGGGAGCAGTTCTTC
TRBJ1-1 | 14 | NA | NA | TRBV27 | CASRITGLTPEAFF | TGTGCCAGCAGGATTACAGGGCTGACCCCTGAAGCTTTCTTT
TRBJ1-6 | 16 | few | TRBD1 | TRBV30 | CAWSAGTGNGNSPLHF | TGTGCCTGGAGTGCCGGGACAGGGAATGGGAATTCACCCCTCCACTTT
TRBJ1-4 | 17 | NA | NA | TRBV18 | CASSPPGRGATNEKLFF | TGTGCCAGCTCACCACCGGGGAGAGGGGCAACTAATGAAAAACTGTTTTTT
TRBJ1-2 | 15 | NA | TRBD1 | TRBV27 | CASSSPTGTGGGYTF | TGTGCCAGCAGTTCGCCCACCGGGACAGGGGGAGGCTACACCTTC
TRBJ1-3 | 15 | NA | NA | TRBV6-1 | CASTSSRGTGNTIYF | TGTGCCAGCACCTCGAGTCGGGGGACCGGAAACACCATATATTTT
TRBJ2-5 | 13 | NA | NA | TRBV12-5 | CASGFGGLETQYF | TGTGCTAGTGGTTTTGGGGGACTAGAGACCCAGTACTTC
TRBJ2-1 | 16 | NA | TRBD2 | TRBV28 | CASSLGRAGLHNEQFF | TGTGCCAGCAGTTTGGGGAGGGCGGGTTTACACAATGAGCAGTTCTTC
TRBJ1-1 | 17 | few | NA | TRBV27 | CASSLTPGTYRNTEAFF | TGTGCCAGCAGTTTAACCCCGGGTACCTACAGGAACACTGAAGCTTTCTTT
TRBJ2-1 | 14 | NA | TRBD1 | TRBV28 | CAILGTGAVNEQFF | TGTGCCATACTTGGGACAGGGGCAGTTAATGAGCAGTTCTTC
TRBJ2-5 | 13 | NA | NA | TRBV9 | CASSKEGQETQYF | TGTGCCAGCAGCAAAGAGGGCCAAGAGACCCAGTACTTC
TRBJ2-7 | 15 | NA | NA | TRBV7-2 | CASSSTTEPGYEQYF | TGTGCCAGCAGCTCGACGACAGAGCCGGGGTACGAGCAGTACTTC
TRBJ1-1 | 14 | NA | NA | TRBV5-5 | CASSLDGSNTEAFF | TGTGCCAGCAGCCTCGACGGCTCGAACACTGAAGCTTTCTTT
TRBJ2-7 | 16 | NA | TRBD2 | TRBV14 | CASSRNGGTAAYEQYF | TGTGCCAGCAGCCGAAACGGGGGGACTGCCGCCTACGAGCAGTACTTC
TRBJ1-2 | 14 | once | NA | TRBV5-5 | CASSQPGGAYGYTF | TGTGCCAGCAGCCAACCAGGAGGGGCGTATGGCTACACCTTC
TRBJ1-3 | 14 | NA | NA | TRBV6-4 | CASSYQGCGNTIYF | TGTGCCAGCAGTTACCAGGGTTGCGGAAACACCATATATTTT
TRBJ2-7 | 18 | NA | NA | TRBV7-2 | CASSGRTSWRHSPYEQYF | TGTGCCAGCAGCGGTCGAACTAGCTGGAGGCACTCTCCCTACGAGCAGTACTTC
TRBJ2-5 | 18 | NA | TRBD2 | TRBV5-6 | CASSTGTSGAGRWETQYF | TGTGCCAGCAGCACCGGGACTAGCGGAGCCGGACGATGGGAGACCCAGTACTTC
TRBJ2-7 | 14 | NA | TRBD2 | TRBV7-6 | CASSLGLAGTEQYF | TGTGCCAGCAGCTTAGGTCTAGCGGGGACCGAGCAGTACTTC
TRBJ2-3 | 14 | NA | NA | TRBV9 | CASSVSTYTDTQYF | TGTGCCAGCAGCGTTTCAACCTACACAGATACGCAGTATTTT
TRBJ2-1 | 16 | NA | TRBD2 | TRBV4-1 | CASSQDMTSGYNEQFF | TGCGCCAGCAGCCAAGATATGACTAGCGGCTACAATGAGCAGTTCTTC
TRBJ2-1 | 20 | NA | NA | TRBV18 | CASSPRETLVVLSGDNEQFF | TGTGCCAGCTCACCACGGGAAACTCTAGTTGTCTTGTCGGGCGACAATGAGCAGTTCTTC
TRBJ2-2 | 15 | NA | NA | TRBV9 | CASTPERVTTGELFF | TGTGCCAGCACCCCAGAAAGGGTGACGACCGGGGAGCTGTTTTTT
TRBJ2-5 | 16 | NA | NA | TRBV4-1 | CASSQASVTAQETQYF | TGCGCCAGCAGCCAAGCTTCGGTTACAGCGCAAGAGACCCAGTACTTC